The TCR beta chain described here comes from a study of blood T cell repertoires in COVID-19. Across the study: Samples came from the United States, Italy and Spain, spanning acute and convalescent COVID-19.

Sequencing was performed with immunoSEQ multiplex PCR; in TCRdb, only in-frame clones are kept and a portion is missing. The table lists about 670,000 clones, 85% to 90% of them singletons, with approximately 0.25% in the top ten. This clone was counted once. V shed 8 bases and J shed 3 bases, with 17 bases lying between them. The V gene's germline CDR1 is LNHDA and CDR2 SQIVND (reference sequence). CDR3 length equals 15 residues. The chain recombines TRBV19 with TRBJ2-1; D possibly corresponds to TRBD2 (5 bases). The sequence came from a woman between 18 and 29 years old with acute or convalescent COVID-19. Material for sequencing was peripheral blood. This CDR3 reads CASPGISGIYNEQFF. Written as DNA, the CDR3 is TGTGCCAGTCCCGGGATCTCCGGGATCTACAATGAGCAGTTCTTC.